The 27 T cell receptor beta chains below come from one sample, sequenced in a study of PD-1 blockade in classical Hodgkin lymphoma (dated by TCRdb to 2019 to 2021). The label giving this sample's time point can be read as: cycle 1 day 1 (C1D1), immediately before nivolumab initiation. Every trial patient had relapsed after autologous stem cell transplantation, and cohorts A, B and C differed in prior brentuximab vedotin exposure. Library method: the immunoSEQ multiplex PCR assay. Sourced from immuneACCESS, this table was stored by TCRdb with only in-frame sequences that have V and J called. A share of the clones is absent; for the studies checked, an unresolved V gene accounts for under half, and the remainder has no known explanation. This sample lists almost 100,000 clones; roughly 89% were detected once. About 2.8% of the sample is in the top ten clones. The input for sequencing was peripheral blood mononuclear cells (PBMCs), taken at baseline. Source of these receptors: a human donor with classical Hodgkin lymphoma.

In DNA form, the CDR3 reads TGTGCCAGCAGCTTGGTAGATCGACCCCTCTATGGCTACACCTTC. It encodes CASSLVDRPLYGYTF. The chain has TRBV5-6 and TRBJ1-2; D unresolved. The CDR3 is made up of 15 amino acids. The V end was cut by 0 bases, the J end by 4 bases, with 13 bases between. The germline gives CDR1 SGHDT, CDR2 YYEEEE.

This chain connects TRBV27 to TRBJ2-7, with 8 bases fitting TRBD2. CDR3 length: 15 residues. The germline V gene encodes CDR1 MNHEY and CDR2 SMNVEV (reference sequence). V trimming: 3 bases; J trimming: 3 bases; junction bases outside the gene matches: 7. For the CDR3, the DNA is TGTGCCAGCAGTTTGGTCGGCGGGAGGATCTACGAGCAGTACTTC. Translating gives CASSLVGGRIYEQYF.

The chain couples TRBV27 to TRBJ1-5; D not certain. CDR1 and CDR2 from the germline V gene are MNHEY and SMNVEV (reference sequence). The CDR3 has 14 amino acids. Trimming took off 3 bases at V and 3 bases at J, with 9 bases between the two ends. CDR3 coding DNA: TGTGCCAGCAGTTTGGGAGCAGCCAATCAGCCCCAGCATTTT. Its translation: CASSLGAANQPQHF.

The chain couples TRBV9 to TRBJ2-3; 8 bases match TRBD2. Germline V CDR1 and CDR2: SGDLS, YYNGEE. This CDR3 spans 17 amino acids. V trimming: 0 bases; J trimming: 3 bases; junction bases outside the gene matches: 9. The CDR3 DNA is TGTGCCAGCAGCGTAGCCCCGGCGGGAGGAAAGACAGATACGCAGTATTTT. Translating gives CASSVAPAGGKTDTQYF.

The chain carries TRBV7-3 and TRBJ2-4, with 8 bases fitting TRBD1. CDR1 is SGHTA, CDR2 FQGTGA, per germline. The ends lost 4 bases at V and 8 bases at J; junction bases unmatched: 7. This CDR3 has 14 amino acids. CDR3 sequence reads: CASSSDREADIQYF. The CDR3 DNA reads TGTGCCAGCAGCTCGGACAGGGAGGCGGACATTCAGTACTTC.

The V call is TRBV6-1, the J call TRBJ2-7, with 9 bases matching TRBD2. V shed 4 bases, J shed 6 bases, and the junction held 13 bases outside the gene matches. The V gene's germline CDR1 is MNHNS and CDR2 SASEGT. This CDR3 is built from 16 residues. The CDR3 is CASSANAGTSLFEQYF. The CDR3 coding sequence is TGTGCCAGCAGTGCTAATGCCGGGACTAGCTTGTTCGAGCAGTACTTC.

V usage is TRBV27 and J usage is TRBJ2-1; the D call may be TRBD1 or TRBD2 (5 bases each). CDR1 and CDR2 from the germline V gene are MNHEY and SMNVEV (reference sequence). V shed 8 bases and J shed 8 bases, with 25 bases lying between them. This CDR3 is 16 amino acids long. CDR3 DNA: TGTGCCAGCCGTCCCAGGCAGGGACGCCCTGGGGATGAGCAGTTCTTC. Its translation: CASRPRQGRPGDEQFF.

This clone was seen a few times. The CDR3 DNA reads as TGTGCCAGCAGTGGCAGGACAGCCGTAAGCACCTTC. It encodes CASSGRTAVSTF. The rearrangement uses TRBV25-1 and TRBJ1-2; TRBD1 might be the D (6 bases). CDR1 and CDR2 from the germline V gene are MGHDK and SYGVNS. This CDR3 has 12 amino acids. Trimming cost V 4 bases and J 13 bases, with 16 bases left between them.

The V and J genes are TRBV28 and TRBJ2-4; D perhaps matches TRBD2 (6 bases). V lost 1 base to trimming and J lost 0 bases, with 7 bases between them. There are 15 residues in the CDR3. Germline CDR1 MDHEN, CDR2 SYDVKM. CDR3 in amino acids: CASSLLGLAKNIQYF. In DNA, the CDR3 is TGTGCCAGCAGTTTATTGGGACTAGCCAAAAACATTCAGTACTTC.

The chain links TRBV9 to TRBJ2-2; no definite D call. Germline V gene lookup returns CDR1 SGDLS and CDR2 YYNGEE. Trimming cost V 3 bases and J 4 bases, with 16 bases left between them. The CDR3 extends over 16 amino acids. CDR3 DNA: TGTGCCAGCAGCGCTAGGACGCCCCCAAGCACCGGGGAGCTGTTTTTT. Protein sequence: CASSARTPPSTGELFF.

This clone came up a few times. The chain links TRBV25-1 to TRBJ2-1; the D is unclear. V was trimmed by 3 bases and J by 1 base, leaving 10 bases between them. Looked up from germline, CDR1 is MGHDK and CDR2 is SYGVNS. The CDR3 length is 15 residues. The CDR3 DNA follows: TGTGCCAGCAGTGATTGGGGAACGTCCTACAATGAGCAGTTCTTC. Residues: CASSDWGTSYNEQFF.

The chain has TRBV2 and TRBJ1-4; 7 bases are a match to TRBD1. V lost 7 bases to trimming and J lost 8 bases; unmatched junction nucleotides: 7. This CDR3 has 13 residues. Germline CDR1 SNHLY, CDR2 FYNNEI. The CDR3 nucleotides are TGTGCCAGCATGGGGACAGACGCCGAAAAACTGTTTTTT. Protein: CASMGTDAEKLFF.

V and J are TRBV4-1 and TRBJ2-1; possibly TRBD1 or TRBD2 for D (7 bases each). CDR3 length: 15 residues. With 7 bases removed from V and 8 bases from J, the gap between germline ends came to 21 bases. The V gene's germline CDR1 is MGHRA and CDR2 YSYEKL. The CDR3 DNA is TGCGCCAGCAACCAGGGGGGGGGCCCTAGGGATGAGCAGTTCTTC. This sequence encodes CASNQGGGPRDEQFF.

This chain links TRBV6-1 with TRBJ2-1; D may be TRBD1 (6 bases). CDR3 length: 15 amino acids. Looked up from germline, CDR1 is MNHNS and CDR2 is SASEGT. V was cut by 3 bases and J by 3 bases, with 12 bases left in between. CDR3 DNA: TGTGCCAGCAGTGAGAACCCAGGGGACTACAATGAGCAGTTCTTC. Its translation is CASSENPGDYNEQFF.

This clone was seen only a few times. The chain carries TRBV27 and TRBJ1-4; 7 positions agree with TRBD1. Germline CDR1 reads MNHEY; CDR2 reads SMNVEV (reference sequence). Unmatched junction bases numbered 5, after V lost 5 bases and J lost 8 bases. This CDR3 region has 13 residues. As DNA, the CDR3 is TGTGCCAGCAGTCGACAGGGAGAGGAAAAACTGTTTTTT. Amino acid sequence: CASSRQGEEKLFF.

This chain uses TRBV6-4 with TRBJ2-2, with D possibly being TRBD1 or TRBD2 (5 bases each). The CDR3 has 13 amino acids. Germline V gene sequence: CDR1 MRHNA, CDR2 SNTAGT. V lost 6 bases to trimming and J lost 6 bases, with 11 bases between them. CDR3 sequence (DNA): TGTGCCAGCAGCTGGGACCCAGCCGGGGAGCTGTTTTTT. Translating gives CASSWDPAGELFF.

This chain uses TRBV5-1 with TRBJ2-3; 12 bases match TRBD2. The J segment lost 2 bases and the V segment lost 4 bases, leaving 8 bases of the junction unmatched. Germline V gene data show CDR1 as SGHRS and CDR2 as YFSETQ. CDR3 length: 17 residues. The CDR3 sequence: CASSKVGLAGTTDTQYF. The CDR3 region has the DNA TGCGCCAGCAGCAAGGTAGGACTAGCGGGAACCACAGATACGCAGTATTTT.

This clone appeared once. This chain uses TRBV10-3 with TRBJ1-4, with 10 nucleotides matching TRBD1. V trimming: 9 bases; J trimming: 8 bases; junction bases outside the gene matches: 3. The CDR3 sequence is 12 residues long. From germline, CDR1 is ENHRY and CDR2 SYGVKD. CDR3 DNA sequence: TGTGCCATTGGACAGGGGGGCGAAAAACTGTTTTTT. This translates into CAIGQGGEKLFF.

This clone was seen a handful of times. The chain uses TRBV30 and TRBJ1-1; no clear D gene. Looked up from germline, CDR1 is GTSNPN and CDR2 is SVGIG (reference sequence). V lost 2 bases and J 2 bases, leaving 0 bases between the germline ends. This CDR3 has 10 residues. CDR3 DNA: TGTGCCTGGAGTAACACTGAAGCTTTCTTT. It encodes CAWSNTEAFF.

The rearrangement links TRBV19 to TRBJ2-2, with a weak D call TRBD2 (6 bases). The CDR3 covers 18 residues. V dropped 7 bases and J dropped 1 base, with 22 bases sitting between them. Per the germline V gene, CDR1 is LNHDA and CDR2 is SQIVND (reference sequence). Here the CDR3 DNA reads TGTGCCAGTACCATCAAGGAGGGATGGGAGAGGAACACCGGGGAGCTGTTTTTT. It specifies CASTIKEGWERNTGELFF.

The genes are TRBV7-9 and TRBJ1-2; 10 bases line up with TRBD1. The V gene end was trimmed by 5 bases and the J gene end by 3 bases; junction bases not matched to a gene: 9. In germline, CDR1 is SEHNR, CDR2 FQNEAQ (reference sequence). The CDR3 is 16 amino acids. CDR3 nucleotides: TGTGCCAGCAGCCCACCATCCGGGACAGGGGACTATGGCTACACCTTC. Protein sequence: CASSPPSGTGDYGYTF. Full variable domain (rest looked up from reference TRBV7-9 and TRBJ1-2): DTGVSQNPRHKITKRGQNVTFRCDPISEHNRLYWYRQTLGQGPEFLTYFQNEAQLEKSRLLSDRFSAERPKGSFSTLEIQRTEQGDSAMYLCASSPPSGTGDYGYTFGSGTRLTVV.

The chain has TRBV25-1 and TRBJ1-2; TRBD1 is a possible D gene (5 bases). V lost 1 base, J lost 3 bases, and 18 bases lay in between. Looked up from germline, CDR1 is MGHDK and CDR2 is SYGVNS. The CDR3 runs 17 residues. The CDR3 loop reads CASSEWQGGPLDYGYTF. CDR3 nucleotides: TGTGCCAGCAGTGAATGGCAGGGTGGCCCGCTAGACTATGGCTACACCTTC.

V gene TRBV28 combines with J gene TRBJ1-2; 7 bases map to TRBD1. The V gene's germline CDR1 is MDHEN and CDR2 SYDVKM. J gave up 4 bases and V 6 bases, and 14 bases lay outside the gene matches. The CDR3 has 16 amino acids. CDR3 amino acids: CASSSYLTGTPYGYTF. Written as DNA, the CDR3 is TGTGCCAGCAGCTCCTATTTGACAGGGACACCCTATGGCTACACCTTC.

CDR3 residues: CASSVVQGANTIYF. CDR3 nucleotide sequence: TGTGCCAGCAGTGTGGTACAGGGGGCTAACACCATATATTTT. The chain combines TRBV6-1 with TRBJ1-3; 9 bases line up with TRBD1. This CDR3 spans 14 amino acids. V shed 4 bases, J shed 7 bases, and the junction held 5 bases outside the gene matches. CDR1 is MNHNS and CDR2 is SASEGT in the germline V gene.

In this sample, this clone turned up a few times. This rearrangement joins TRBV14 to TRBJ2-7; 10 bases map to TRBD2. The CDR3 length is 14 residues. CDR1 SGHDN and CDR2 FVKESK come from the germline V gene. The ends lost 2 bases at V and 6 bases at J; junction bases unmatched: 4. The CDR3 sequence is CASSQLAGVSEQYF. The CDR3 DNA follows: TGTGCCAGCAGCCAACTAGCGGGAGTAAGCGAGCAGTACTTC.

The CDR3 is CASSLTSLRSLFF. The CDR3 DNA sequence: TGTGCCAGCAGCCTTACTAGCCTAAGGTCGCTGTTTTTT. The gene calls are TRBV21-1 and TRBJ2-2; the table's D call, TRBD2, has no DNA check behind it. TRBV21-1 is shown as a pseudogene. This CDR3 region has 13 residues.

This chain connects TRBV25-1 to TRBJ1-3; D is unclear. Germline-derived CDR1 and CDR2 are MGHDK and SYGVNS. The CDR3 covers 17 residues. V lost 2 bases and J lost 0, with 14 bases in between. The CDR3 nucleotides are TGTGCCAGCAGTGAAGTCCTTAGGGTCCGCTCTGGAAACACCATATATTTT. Its protein is CASSEVLRVRSGNTIYF.